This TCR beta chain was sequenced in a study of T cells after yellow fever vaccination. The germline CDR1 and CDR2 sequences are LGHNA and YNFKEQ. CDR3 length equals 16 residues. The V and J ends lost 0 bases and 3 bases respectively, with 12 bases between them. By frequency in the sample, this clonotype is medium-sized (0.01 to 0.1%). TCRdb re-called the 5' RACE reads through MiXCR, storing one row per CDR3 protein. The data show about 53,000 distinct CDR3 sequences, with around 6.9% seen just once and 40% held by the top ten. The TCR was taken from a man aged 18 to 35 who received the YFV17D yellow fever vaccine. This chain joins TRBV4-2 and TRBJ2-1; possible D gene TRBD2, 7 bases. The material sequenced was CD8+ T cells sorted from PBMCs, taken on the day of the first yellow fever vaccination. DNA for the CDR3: TGTGCCAGCAGCCAAGATAGGGGGGGGGTCTACAATGAGCAGTTCTTC. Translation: CASSQDRGGVYNEQFF.